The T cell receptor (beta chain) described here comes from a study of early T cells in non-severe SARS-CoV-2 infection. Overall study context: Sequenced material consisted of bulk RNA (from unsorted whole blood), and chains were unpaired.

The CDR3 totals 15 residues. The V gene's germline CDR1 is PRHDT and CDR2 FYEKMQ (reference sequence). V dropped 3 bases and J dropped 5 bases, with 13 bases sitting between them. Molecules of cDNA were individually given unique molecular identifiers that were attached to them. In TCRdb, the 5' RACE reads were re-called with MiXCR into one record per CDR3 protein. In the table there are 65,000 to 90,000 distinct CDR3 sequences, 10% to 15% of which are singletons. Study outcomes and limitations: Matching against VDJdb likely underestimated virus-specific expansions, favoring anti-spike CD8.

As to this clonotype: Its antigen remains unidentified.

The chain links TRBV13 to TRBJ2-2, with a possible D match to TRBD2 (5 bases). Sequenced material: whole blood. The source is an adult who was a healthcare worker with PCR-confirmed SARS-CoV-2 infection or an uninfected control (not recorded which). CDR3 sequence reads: CASSLISVHTGELFF. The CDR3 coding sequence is TGTGCCAGCAGCTTGATTAGCGTTCATACCGGGGAGCTGTTTTTT.